These 14 T cell receptor beta chains came from one sample sequenced in a study of cytomegalovirus exposure and HLA in healthy donors. 60 Vbeta and 13 Jbeta primers were used in PCR. Assay: immunoSEQ multiplex PCR; the TCRdb copy retains only in-frame clones and omits some. In the table there are about 160,000 clones, around 76% of which are singletons. The sequenced material came from PBMCs. These receptors all come from a man aged 55-75 years in good health and CMV-seronegative.

The rearrangement uses TRBV5-1 and TRBJ2-5; 8 positions agree with TRBD2. Germline V gene sequence: CDR1 SGHRS, CDR2 YFSETQ. CDR3 length: 14 amino acids. After removal of 7 bases from V and 2 bases from J, the junction contained 7 bases not matched to a gene. The DNA of the CDR3 is TGCGCCAGCCGGAGTATAGCGGGGCAAGAGACCCAGTACTTC. Residues: CASRSIAGQETQYF. Looking up the rest from reference TRBV5-1 and TRBJ2-5 gives the full variable domain: KAGVTQTPRYLIKTRGQQVTLSCSPISGHRSVSWYQQTPGQGLQFLFEYFSETQRNKGNFPGRFSGRQFSNSRSEMNVSTLELGDSALYLCASRSIAGQETQYFGPGTRLLVL.

This clone occurred once. The chain is built from TRBV6-1 and TRBJ1-1; TRBD1 matches at 9 bases. CDR1 MNHNS and CDR2 SASEGT come from the germline V gene. This CDR3 is 12 amino acids long. Unmatched junction bases numbered 9, after V lost 10 bases and J lost 9 bases. The CDR3 loop is CANSRDREQAFF. The CDR3 bases are TGTGCCAACAGCCGGGACAGGGAACAAGCTTTCTTT.

Note on this clone: The germline gene is not matched at one end of the junction; a read error may be the cause. The chain couples TRBV7-9 to TRBJ1-2, with a possible D match to TRBD1 (6 bases). Germline V gene lookup returns CDR1 SEHNR and CDR2 FQNEAQ (reference sequence). The CDR3 loop spans 17 amino acids. CDR3 residues: CSSSSQHTGITNYGYTF. As DNA, the CDR3 is TGTTCCAGCAGCTCCCAGCACACAGGGATTACTAACTATGGCTACACCTTC.

This chain uses TRBV1 with TRBJ2-3; the table names TRBD2, a call not compared with the DNA. TRBV1 is shown as a pseudogene. The CDR3 runs to 15 residues. The CDR3 protein is CTSSQVSYSQYTQYF. CDR3 nucleotides: TGCACCAGCAGCCAAGTTAGCTACTCCCAGTATACGCAGTATTTT.

The rearrangement uses TRBV2 and TRBJ1-1; 8 bases fit TRBD1. The CDR3 contains 14 residues. The germline CDR1 and CDR2 sequences are SNHLY and FYNNEI. Trimming removed 3 bases from V and 1 base from J; junction bases left unmatched: 1. CDR3 sequence (DNA): TGTGCCAGCAGTGATGGACAGGGGAACACTGAAGCTTTCTTT. Amino acids: CASSDGQGNTEAFF.

The V gene is TRBV11-2, the J gene TRBJ2-2; 9 positions match TRBD2. The V segment lost 3 bases and the J segment 6 bases; nucleotides outside the gene matches: 8. The CDR3 loop spans 16 amino acids. Germline V gives CDR1 SGHAT, CDR2 FQNNGV. DNA of the CDR3: TGTGCCAGCAGCTTGCGGGCTAGCGGGGCGGCCGGGGAGCTGTTTTTT. This gives the protein CASSLRASGAAGELFF.

This chain links TRBV30 with TRBJ2-7; 7 bases agree with TRBD2. Germline trimming cut 1 base from V and 7 bases from J; bases unmatched to any gene: 10. The CDR3 has 14 residues. The V gene's germline CDR1 is GTSNPN and CDR2 SVGIG (reference sequence). CDR3 protein: CAWSAWSPGREQYF. CDR3 in DNA: TGTGCCTGGAGTGCCTGGTCGCCCGGGAGGGAGCAGTACTTC.

The chain joins TRBV29-1 to TRBJ2-7; 13 bases agree with TRBD2. The CDR3 has 15 residues. Germline loops: CDR1 SQVTM, CDR2 ANQGSEA. Germline trimming cut 5 bases from V and 2 bases from J; bases unmatched to any gene: 6. The CDR3 protein is CSVKGLAGNPYEQYF. Written as DNA, the CDR3 is TGCAGCGTTAAGGGACTAGCGGGAAATCCCTACGAGCAGTACTTC.

This chain links TRBV4-1 with TRBJ1-1; D uncertain. This CDR3 region has 15 residues. Per the germline V gene, CDR1 is MGHRA and CDR2 is YSYEKL. V was shortened by 5 bases and J by 13 bases, with 26 bases between the two germline ends. The CDR3 DNA is TGCGCCAGCAGCGCCGAAACGGACTGGAGAGGAGGAGGTTTCTTT. It encodes CASSAETDWRGGGFF.

J is TRBJ1-6 and V is TRBV7-6; 8 nucleotides agree with TRBD1. With V trimmed by 2 bases and J by 1 base, 1 base remained unmatched. Germline CDR1 and CDR2: SGHVS and FNYEAQ. This CDR3 has 16 residues. CDR3 bases: TGTGCCAGCAGCTTACAGGGGGCGTCCTATAATTCACCCCTCCACTTT. Translation: CASSLQGASYNSPLHF.

The chain has TRBV7-9 and TRBJ2-7; 7 bases are a match to TRBD1. Germline V gene sequence: CDR1 SEHNR, CDR2 FQNEAQ (reference sequence). After removal of 5 bases from V and 2 bases from J, the junction contained 6 bases not matched to a gene. The CDR3 runs 14 residues. CDR3 protein: CASSRPGTAYEQYF. CDR3 DNA sequence: TGTGCCAGCAGCAGGCCCGGGACAGCCTACGAGCAGTACTTC.

The table lists this clone with a few counts. This chain joins TRBV30 and TRBJ2-3; the match to TRBD2 covers 7 bases. The CDR3 runs 18 residues. V lost 3 bases, J lost 1 base, and 16 bases stayed unmatched. Looked up from germline, CDR1 is GTSNPN and CDR2 is SVGIG (reference sequence). In nucleotides, the CDR3 is TGTGCCTGGAGGCGAAGCAGGATTAGCGGGCGCGGCACAGATACGCAGTATTTT. This gives the protein CAWRRSRISGRGTDTQYF.

The chain links TRBV9 to TRBJ1-2; weak D call: TRBD1 (5 bases). Germline V gives CDR1 SGDLS, CDR2 YYNGEE. Trimming removed 0 bases from V and 2 bases from J, with 11 bases in between. The CDR3 runs 15 residues. CDR3 DNA sequence: TGTGCCAGCAGCGTAGATCAGGGAAGGAACTATGGCTACACCTTC. This encodes CASSVDQGRNYGYTF.

This clone came up a few times. The gene calls are TRBV7-6 and TRBJ1-4; 8 positions agree with TRBD1. Germline CDR1 SGHVS, CDR2 FNYEAQ. The CDR3 sequence is 17 residues long. After removal of 0 bases from V and 4 bases from J, the junction contained 7 bases not matched to a gene. The CDR3 here is CASSLAGRGLSNEKLFF. CDR3 nucleotides: TGTGCCAGCAGCTTAGCTGGCAGGGGGCTTAGTAATGAAAAACTGTTTTTT. Complete variable domain (other parts from reference TRBV7-6 and TRBJ1-4): GAGVSQSPRYKVTKRGQDVALRCDPISGHVSLYWYRQALGQGPEFLTYFNYEAQQDKSGLPNDRFSAERPEGSISTLTIQRTEQRDSAMYRCASSLAGRGLSNEKLFFGSGTQLSVL.